A single sample is the source of the 30 T cell receptor beta chains below, sequenced in a study of blood T cell repertoires in COVID-19. Assay: immunoSEQ multiplex PCR; the TCRdb copy retains only in-frame clones and omits some. The table has some 150,000 clones, 80% to 90% seen once. Sequencing used peripheral blood. The receptor set was obtained from a human donor with acute or convalescent COVID-19. The donor label of this sample is uncertain.

The chain combines TRBV6-5 with TRBJ1-5; D remains unclear. CDR1 is MNHEY, CDR2 SVGAGI, per germline. CDR3 length: 14 amino acids. Trimming removed 6 bases at V and 2 bases at J, with 11 bases between. Here the CDR3 reads CASSPGLGNQPQHF. The CDR3, as DNA: TGTGCCAGCAGCCCAGGACTGGGCAATCAGCCCCAGCATTTT.

This rearrangement joins TRBV5-1 to TRBJ2-4; TRBD1 might be the D (7 bases). CDR1 and CDR2 from the germline V gene are SGHRS and YFSETQ. This CDR3 contains 15 residues. V was trimmed by 4 bases and J by 3 bases, leaving 14 bases between them. The CDR3 nucleotides are TGCGCCAGCAGCGGAGGGGGCCAAGGCAAAAACATTCAGTACTTC. As protein: CASSGGGQGKNIQYF.

The chain is built from TRBV6-5 and TRBJ1-5; the D gene is possibly TRBD1 (5 bases). In germline, CDR1 is MNHEY, CDR2 SVGAGI. The CDR3 has 15 amino acids. The V end was cut by 3 bases, the J end by 4 bases, with 13 bases between. CDR3 in DNA: TGTGCCAGCAGTTATCGGGGGGAAGGGAATCAGCCCCAGCATTTT. This sequence encodes CASSYRGEGNQPQHF.

The V gene is TRBV19, the J gene TRBJ1-2; TRBD1 might be the D (6 bases). V was clipped by 3 bases and J by 7 bases, with 15 bases between them. CDR1 and CDR2 (germline): LNHDA, SQIVND (reference sequence). CDR3 length: 14 residues. The CDR3: CASSMPRGLAGYTF. In DNA form, the CDR3 reads TGTGCCAGTAGTATGCCCAGGGGCCTTGCTGGCTACACCTTC.

The chain links TRBV3-1 (or the pseudogene TRBV3-2) to TRBJ1-1; TRBD1 is a possible D gene (6 bases). V was clipped by 4 bases and J by 0 bases, with 18 bases between them. Germline V gene sequence: CDR1 LGHDT, CDR2 YNNKEL (reference sequence). The length of the CDR3 is 17 residues. CDR3 residues: CASSPLPLGGLNTEAFF. The CDR3 region has the DNA TGTGCCAGCAGCCCCCTCCCATTGGGGGGGCTGAACACTGAAGCTTTCTTT.

The gene calls are TRBV9 and TRBJ1-1; D perhaps matches TRBD1 (5 bases). The CDR3 runs 15 residues. Germline assignment: CDR1 SGDLS and CDR2 YYNGEE. Trimming left V 0 bases short and J 0 bases short, with 9 bases between. The CDR3 bases are TGTGCCAGCAGCGTAGACGCAGGGATGAACACTGAAGCTTTCTTT. Amino acids: CASSVDAGMNTEAFF. Complete variable domain (other parts from reference TRBV9 and TRBJ1-1): DSGVTQTPKHLITATGQRVTLRCSPRSGDLSVYWYQQSLDQGLQFLIQYYNGEERAKGNILERFSAQQFPDLHSELNLSSLELGDSALYFCASSVDAGMNTEAFFGQGTRLTVV.

J is TRBJ1-5 and V is TRBV19; possible D gene TRBD1, 5 bases. Per germline, CDR1 LNHDA and CDR2 SQIVND (reference sequence). V shed 7 bases and J shed 4 bases, with 14 bases lying between them. The CDR3 runs 14 residues. In DNA form, the CDR3 reads TGTGCCAGTAACTTGGCAGGGAAGAATCAGCCCCAGCATTTT. It specifies CASNLAGKNQPQHF.

The V gene is TRBV30, the J gene TRBJ1-1; possibly TRBD1 for D (6 bases). Germline V gene lookup returns CDR1 GTSNPN and CDR2 SVGIG (reference sequence). CDR3 size: 12 residues. Trimming left V 5 bases short and J 4 bases short, with 11 bases between. The CDR3, as DNA: TGTGCCTGGGGAACAGGGAGCACTGAAGCTTTCTTT. Its protein product is CAWGTGSTEAFF. Variable domain in full (rest from reference TRBV30 and TRBJ1-1): SQTIHQWPATLVQPVGSPLSLECTVEGTSNPNLYWYRQAAGRGLQLLFYSVGIGQISSEVPQNLSASRPQDRQFILSSKKLLLSDSGFYLCAWGTGSTEAFFGQGTRLTVV.

The chain is built from TRBV6-5 and TRBJ1-1; D possibly corresponds to TRBD1 (6 bases). Trimming left V 6 bases short and J 3 bases short, with 11 bases between. Germline V lookup: CDR1 MNHEY, CDR2 SVGAGI. The CDR3 is made up of 13 amino acids. The DNA for the CDR3 is TGTGCCAGCAGAGAGGACAGATACACTGAAGCTTTCTTT. Protein product: CASREDRYTEAFF.

This clone was counted once. V gene TRBV13 combines with J gene TRBJ1-1; tentatively, D is TRBD1 (6 bases). Between the trimmed V and J ends, which lost 6 bases and 1 base, there was a span of 9 bases. Germline values: CDR1 PRHDT, CDR2 FYEKMQ (reference sequence). This CDR3 comprises 13 residues. CDR3 region: CASRGGGNTEAFF. The DNA for the CDR3 is TGTGCCAGCAGGGGAGGGGGGAACACTGAAGCTTTCTTT.

CDR3 amino acids: CASSSFTDTQYF. Written as DNA, the CDR3 is TGTGCCAGCAGCTCCTTCACAGATACGCAGTATTTT. J is TRBJ2-3 and V is TRBV7-9; D gene unclear. The CDR3 consists of 12 residues. The V and J ends lost 4 bases and 2 bases respectively, with 4 bases between them. Germline V lookup: CDR1 SEHNR, CDR2 FQNEAQ (reference sequence).

The CDR3 DNA reads TGTGCCTGGAGTCATAATACTCCCCAGAAGGGGGGCTACACCTTC. It translates to CAWSHNTPQKGGYTF. This chain joins TRBV30 and TRBJ1-2, with D maybe TRBD1 (5 bases). V was shortened by 2 bases and J by 8 bases, with 21 bases between the two germline ends. Germline V gene data show CDR1 as GTSNPN and CDR2 as SVGIG (reference sequence). There are 15 residues in the CDR3.

This clone was observed a few times. The gene calls are TRBV6-2 or TRBV6-3 and TRBJ2-2; 7 bases line up with TRBD1. The CDR3 loop spans 16 amino acids. In germline, CDR1 is MNHEY, CDR2 SVGEGT. J gave up 3 bases and V 3 bases, and 7 bases lay outside the gene matches. The CDR3, as DNA: TGTGCCAGCAGTTATACGGATAGGGGGCACACCGGGGAGCTGTTTTTT. Protein: CASSYTDRGHTGELFF.

V usage is TRBV19 and J usage is TRBJ2-7; 9 positions match TRBD2. Germline V gene data show CDR1 as LNHDA and CDR2 as SQIVND (reference sequence). V lost 4 bases and J lost 6; bases outside the gene matches: 7. The CDR3 consists of 14 residues. The CDR3 DNA reads as TGTGCCAGTAGTAACCCGGGACTAGCTGGCGAGCAGTACTTC. The encoded protein is CASSNPGLAGEQYF.

The chain employs TRBV6-5 and TRBJ1-3, with 7 bases that match TRBD1. Germline V lookup: CDR1 MNHEY, CDR2 SVGAGI. V lost 6 bases and J lost 4; bases outside the gene matches: 6. The CDR3 length is 14 residues. CDR3 in DNA: TGTGCCAGCAGGGCGACAGGGAACGGAAACACCATATATTTT. It codes for CASRATGNGNTIYF.

The gene calls are TRBV3-1 (or the pseudogene TRBV3-2) and TRBJ2-1; weak D call: TRBD1 (5 bases). CDR3 size: 17 residues. The V end was cut by 3 bases, the J end by 5 bases, with 20 bases between. Germline CDR1 and CDR2: LGHDT and YNNKEL (reference sequence). The CDR3 DNA reads as TGTGCCAGCAGCCAGCGAACGACCTCTATGGGGCACAATGAGCAGTTCTTC. Protein product: CASSQRTTSMGHNEQFF.

The CDR3 DNA reads TGTGCCAGCAGCCCCTCGGTCGCTTTCTATGGCTACACCTTC. Its translation is CASSPSVAFYGYTF. J is TRBJ1-2 and V is TRBV3-1 (or the pseudogene TRBV3-2); D gene ambiguous. CDR3 length: 14 residues. Germline assignment: CDR1 LGHDT and CDR2 YNNKEL (reference sequence). With 4 bases removed from V and 4 bases from J, the gap between germline ends came to 13 bases.

In its sample, this clone was seen many times. The chain has TRBV2 and TRBJ2-2, with a tentative D call TRBD2 (5 bases). Germline-derived CDR1 and CDR2 are SNHLY and FYNNEI. Trimming removed 2 bases from V and 8 bases from J, with 15 bases in between. CDR3 size: 15 residues. The CDR3 protein is CASSEYTGRPGELFF. As DNA, the CDR3 is TGTGCCAGCAGTGAATACACGGGAAGGCCAGGGGAGCTGTTTTTT. Looking up the rest from reference TRBV2 and TRBJ2-2 gives the full variable domain: EPEVTQTPSHQVTQMGQEVILRCVPISNHLYFYWYRQILGQKVEFLVSFYNNEISEKSEIFDDQFSVERPDGSNFTLKIRSTKLEDSAMYFCASSEYTGRPGELFFGEGSRLTVL.

This clone was observed a few times. This specimen includes other DNA sequences encoding the same CDR3. The CDR3 reads CASSFGGTEAFF. CDR3 DNA sequence: TGTGCCAGCAGTTTCGGGGGAACTGAAGCTTTCTTT. The gene calls are TRBV12-3 or TRBV12-4 and TRBJ1-1; perhaps TRBD1 as D (5 bases). V was cut by 3 bases and J by 5 bases, with 7 bases left in between. The CDR3 has 12 amino acids.

V is TRBV27 and J is TRBJ2-1; D is possibly TRBD1 (6 bases). Germline V lookup: CDR1 MNHEY, CDR2 SMNVEV (reference sequence). The CDR3 consists of 18 residues. V was pared by 2 bases and J by 0 bases, with 17 bases between. The CDR3 is CASSLPPGTFSSYNEQFF. In DNA, the CDR3 is TGTGCCAGCAGTTTACCTCCTGGGACATTTAGCTCCTACAATGAGCAGTTCTTC.

The chain carries TRBV7-6 and TRBJ2-3, with D possibly matching TRBD2 (7 bases). Germline loops: CDR1 SGHVS, CDR2 FNYEAQ. The CDR3 loop spans 16 amino acids. The germline V and J ends were trimmed by 5 bases and 2 bases, with 17 bases remaining between them. CDR3 loop: CASSPSRGAFTDTQYF. CDR3 in DNA: TGTGCCAGCAGCCCATCTCGGGGGGCCTTCACAGATACGCAGTATTTT.

This clone has a handful of counts. The chain is built from TRBV3-1 (or the pseudogene TRBV3-2) and TRBJ1-6; 11 positions match TRBD1. The CDR3 covers 14 residues. Germline lookup yields CDR1 LGHDT and CDR2 YNNKEL (reference sequence). The junction had 4 bases not matched to a gene; V was cut back by 5 bases and J by 10 bases. Here the CDR3 DNA reads TGTGCCAGCAGCTTTTGGACAGGGGGCTCACCCCTCCACTTT. Translated, it gives CASSFWTGGSPLHF.

This clone was found a few times. The rearrangement joins TRBV18 to TRBJ2-1; the match to TRBD2 covers 8 bases. Germline CDR1 reads KGHSH; CDR2 reads LQKENI. V shed 2 bases and J 6 bases; nucleotides not matched to a gene: 9. The CDR3 loop spans 16 amino acids. CDR3 coding DNA: TGTGCCAGCTCACCAGGACTAGCCTCGGGGGGCAATGAGCAGTTCTTC. This gives the protein CASSPGLASGGNEQFF.

The chain is built from TRBV6-5 and TRBJ2-7, with 12 bases that match TRBD1. This CDR3 spans 15 amino acids. With V trimmed by 6 bases and J by 5 bases, 8 bases remained unmatched. The germline CDR1 and CDR2 sequences are MNHEY and SVGAGI. The CDR3: CASSRGTGGYDEQYF. In DNA form, the CDR3 reads TGTGCCAGCAGCCGTGGGACAGGGGGCTACGACGAGCAGTACTTC.

V is TRBV5-8 and J is TRBJ2-5, with a possible D match to TRBD1 (6 bases). The CDR3 runs to 15 residues. Germline assignment: CDR1 SGHTS and CDR2 YDEGEE. Trimming left V 3 bases short and J 2 bases short, with 14 bases between. The CDR3 DNA reads as TGTGCCAGCAGCTCGTACGGGACACCTCAAGAGACCCAGTACTTC. It specifies CASSSYGTPQETQYF.

V gene TRBV3-1 (or the pseudogene TRBV3-2) combines with J gene TRBJ1-2; D is perhaps TRBD1 (5 bases). V lost 5 bases and J 5 bases, leaving 15 bases between the germline ends. Per germline, CDR1 LGHDT and CDR2 YNNKEL (reference sequence). The CDR3 is 14 amino acids. The CDR3 bases are TGTGCCAGCAGCTACCAGGGTGTCGGGTATGGCTACACCTTC. Protein: CASSYQGVGYGYTF.

This clone was seen ten or more times. The gene calls are TRBV27 and TRBJ2-3, with D possibly being TRBD2 (6 bases). The germline gives CDR1 MNHEY, CDR2 SMNVEV (reference sequence). V lost 4 bases, J lost 2 bases, and 16 bases lay in between. The CDR3 covers 16 residues. DNA of the CDR3: TGTGCCAGCAGTTCGCTACGGGGCGGGGACACAGATACGCAGTATTTT. Encoded protein: CASSSLRGGDTDTQYF.

The chain is built from TRBV7-2 and TRBJ2-2, with D hard to call. CDR1 SGHTA and CDR2 FQGNSA come from the germline V gene. The CDR3 is made up of 12 amino acids. V was shortened by 4 bases and J by 3 bases, with 3 bases between the two germline ends. This chain's CDR3 is CASSWHTGELFF. The CDR3 coding sequence is TGTGCCAGCAGCTGGCACACCGGGGAGCTGTTTTTT.

The J gene is TRBJ2-6, the V gene TRBV18; 8 nucleotides agree with TRBD1. This CDR3 has 14 residues. V was clipped by 3 bases and J by 7 bases; unmatched bases: 2. CDR1 and CDR2 (germline): KGHSH, LQKENI. CDR3 in DNA: TGTGCCAGCTCACCGACAGGGGCAGCCAACGTCCTGACTTTC. Protein sequence: CASSPTGAANVLTF.

In the case of this clone: One end of the junction fails to match germline, which may point to a read error. The chain employs TRBV7-7 and TRBJ2-3; 11 bases are a match to TRBD2. The length of the CDR3 is 17 residues. Germline V gene sequence: CDR1 SSHAT, CDR2 FNYEAQ (reference sequence). CDR3 coding DNA: TGTGCTAGCAGCCTCCGACTAGCGGGGATACCCACAGATACGCAGTATTTT. Its protein product is CASSLRLAGIPTDTQYF.